This T cell receptor (beta chain) came from a study of T cells after yellow fever vaccination. Overall study context: Researchers used SMART-Seq v4 Ultra Low Input to prepare fractions that had low cell numbers.

UMIs were added to TCR cDNA along with a universal primer site when it was made by 5'RACE template switching. Each CDR3 protein is one row after TCRdb ran MiXCR on the 5' RACE reads. The table records about 550,000 distinct CDR3 sequences, approximately 21% of them present only once. Study observations and caveats: The study re-detected most primary-vaccination clones after the booster (approximately 96% CD4, roughly 90% CD8).

This clonotype was found a few times. No antigen is known for it. The material was PBMCs, obtained 15 days after the yellow fever booster vaccination. The TCR comes from a man aged 25-45 years who received the YFV17D yellow fever vaccine.

The CDR3 coding sequence is TGCGCCAGCAGCCAAAAGGAGGAGGGATTCTATAATTCACCCCTCCACTTT. Residues: CASSQKEEGFYNSPLHF. The chain combines TRBV4-3 with TRBJ1-6; D uncertain. The germline CDR1 and CDR2 sequences are LGHNA and YSLEER. The length of the CDR3 is 17 residues. Trimming stripped 2 bases from V and 3 bases from J, with 14 bases between.